The 10 T cell receptor beta chains listed next were all sequenced from one sample in a study of identical twins. TCRdb called the 5' RACE reads again in MiXCR, with one record for every CDR3 protein. The sample records about 220,000 distinct CDR3 sequences, over 8% being singletons. The sequenced sample consisted of memory (CD45RO+) T cells sorted from blood. These receptors were obtained from a woman between 18 and 30 years old in good health.

This chain connects TRBV4-3 to TRBJ2-5, with D possibly TRBD1 on 6 matching bases. In germline, CDR1 is LGHNA, CDR2 YSLEER. Trimming cost V 4 bases and J 3 bases, with 9 bases left between them. The CDR3 covers 13 residues. CDR3 sequence (DNA): TGCGCCAGCAGCCCACAGGGCGAAGAGACCCAGTACTTC. Its protein is CASSPQGEETQYF.

In DNA form, the CDR3 reads TGTGCCAGCAGCCGATCCGGGACAGGGGGTTTTAATGAGCAGTTCTTC. Translated: CASSRSGTGGFNEQFF. This chain connects TRBV7-3 to TRBJ2-1; 11 nucleotides agree with TRBD1. The length of the CDR3 is 16 residues. Germline V gene data show CDR1 as SGHTA and CDR2 as FQGTGA. Germline trimming cut 5 bases from V and 7 bases from J; bases unmatched to any gene: 10.

Concerning this clonotype: This may stem from a read error, because a much larger clone lies one nucleotide away. The genes are TRBV5-1 and TRBJ2-5; TRBD1 might be the D (5 bases). CDR1 is SGHRS and CDR2 is YFSETQ in the germline V gene. The CDR3 contains 15 residues. The V and J ends lost 0 bases and 4 bases respectively, with 13 bases between them. The CDR3 reads CASSLAAIRGETQYF. Here the CDR3 DNA reads TGCGCCAGCAGCTTGGCGGCTATTAGGGGAGAGACCCAGTACTTC.

DNA for the CDR3: TGTGCCAGCAGCTTAGGGGGCTCAGATACGCAGTATTTT. Protein product: CASSLGGSDTQYF. The genes are TRBV7-9 and TRBJ2-3, with a weak D call TRBD1 (5 bases). CDR3 length: 13 amino acids. CDR1 and CDR2 (germline): SEHNR, FQNEAQ (reference sequence). V was shortened by 1 base and J by 4 bases, with 6 bases between the two germline ends.

This clonotype was seen a few times. V is TRBV2 and J is TRBJ2-3, with D unclear. The CDR3 extends over 12 amino acids. Germline V gene sequence: CDR1 SNHLY, CDR2 FYNNEI. V lost 3 bases and J 6 bases, leaving 7 bases between the germline ends. CDR3: CASSESGDTQYF. Written as DNA, the CDR3 is TGTGCCAGCAGTGAGTCGGGTGATACGCAGTATTTT.

The chain uses TRBV12-3 or TRBV12-4 and TRBJ1-2; tentative D call: TRBD1 (5 bases). The CDR3 consists of 15 residues. V was trimmed by 5 bases and J by 0 bases, leaving 13 bases between them. The CDR3 sequence: CASSPETVSNYGYTF. For the CDR3, the DNA is TGTGCCAGCAGTCCAGAGACAGTCTCTAACTATGGCTACACCTTC.

This clonotype was seen ten or more times. The chain recombines TRBV11-2 with TRBJ2-5; D remains unclear. There are 13 residues in the CDR3. The ends were cut back, 5 bases at V and 2 bases at J, with 9 bases in the middle. Germline CDR1 and CDR2: SGHAT and FQNNGV. The CDR3 sequence is CASSSDLQETQYF. Written as DNA, the CDR3 is TGTGCCAGCAGCAGTGATTTACAAGAGACCCAGTACTTC. The variable domain in full, with the rest retrieved from reference TRBV11-2 and TRBJ2-5, is EAGVAQSPRYKIIEKRQSVAFWCNPISGHATLYWYQQILGQGPKLLIQFQNNGVVDDSQLPKDRFSAERLKGVDSTLKIQPAKLEDSAVYLCASSSDLQETQYFGPGTRLLVL.

The rearrangement joins TRBV6-1 to TRBJ2-1, with 8 bases matching TRBD2. The V gene's germline CDR1 is MNHNS and CDR2 SASEGT. The CDR3 sequence is 14 residues long. V shed 5 bases, J shed 2 bases, and the junction held 2 bases outside the gene matches. The CDR3 nucleotides are TGTGCCAGCAGTAGCGGGAGTCCCTACAATGAGCAGTTCTTC. It is translated as CASSSGSPYNEQFF.

This clonotype showed up just a few times. This chain uses TRBV20-1 with TRBJ2-7; D not certain. This CDR3 is 13 amino acids long. Germline CDR1 is DFQATT and CDR2 is SNEGSKA (reference sequence). V lost 5 bases and J lost 0, with 11 bases in between. The CDR3 region has the DNA TGCAGTGCTGAAGCCGGGTCCTCCTACGAGCAGTACTTC. Amino acids: CSAEAGSSYEQYF.

This rearrangement joins TRBV7-9 to TRBJ2-5, with TRBD1 matching 8 bases. There are 15 residues in the CDR3. Germline values: CDR1 SEHNR, CDR2 FQNEAQ (reference sequence). V gave up 5 bases and J gave up 1 base; unmatched junction bases: 6. The CDR3 bases are TGTGCCAGCAGCCAACTAGGACAGGGCCAAGAGACCCAGTACTTC. Its protein product is CASSQLGQGQETQYF.